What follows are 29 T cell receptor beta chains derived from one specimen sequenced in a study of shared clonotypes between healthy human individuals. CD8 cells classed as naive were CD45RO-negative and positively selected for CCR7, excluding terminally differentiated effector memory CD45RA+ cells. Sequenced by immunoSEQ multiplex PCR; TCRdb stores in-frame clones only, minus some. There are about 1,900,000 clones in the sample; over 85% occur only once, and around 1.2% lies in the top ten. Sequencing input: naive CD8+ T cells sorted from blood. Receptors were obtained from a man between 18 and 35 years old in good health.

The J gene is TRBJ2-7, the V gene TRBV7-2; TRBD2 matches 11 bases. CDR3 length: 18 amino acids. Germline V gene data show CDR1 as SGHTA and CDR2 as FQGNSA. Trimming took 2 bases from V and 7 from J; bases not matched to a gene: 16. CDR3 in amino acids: CASSLPAFGSGRVEEQYF. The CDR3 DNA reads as TGTGCCAGCAGCTTACCCGCCTTCGGTAGCGGGAGGGTAGAGGAGCAGTACTTC.

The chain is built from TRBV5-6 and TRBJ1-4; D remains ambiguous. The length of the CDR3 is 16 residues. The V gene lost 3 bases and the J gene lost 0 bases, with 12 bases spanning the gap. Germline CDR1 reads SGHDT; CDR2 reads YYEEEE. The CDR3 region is CASSYGPDTTNEKLFF. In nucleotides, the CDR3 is TGTGCCAGCAGCTACGGACCCGATACAACTAATGAAAAACTGTTTTTT.

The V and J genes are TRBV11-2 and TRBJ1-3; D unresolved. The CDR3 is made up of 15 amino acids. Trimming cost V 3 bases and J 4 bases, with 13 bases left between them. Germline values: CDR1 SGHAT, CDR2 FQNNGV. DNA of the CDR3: TGTGCCAGCAGCTTTTGGCCAGGCGGGGGAAACACCATATATTTT. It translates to CASSFWPGGGNTIYF.

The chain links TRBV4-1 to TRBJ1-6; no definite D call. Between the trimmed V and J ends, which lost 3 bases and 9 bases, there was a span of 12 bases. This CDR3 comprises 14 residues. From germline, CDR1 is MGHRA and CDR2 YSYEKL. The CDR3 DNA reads TGCGCCAGCAGCCAGAACGTTGGCGGTTCACCCCTCCACTTT. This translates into CASSQNVGGSPLHF.

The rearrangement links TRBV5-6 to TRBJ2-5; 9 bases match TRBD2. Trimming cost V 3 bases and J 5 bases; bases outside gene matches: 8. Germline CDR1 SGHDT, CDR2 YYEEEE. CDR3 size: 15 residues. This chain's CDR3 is CASSSLGLATETQYF. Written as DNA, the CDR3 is TGTGCCAGCAGCTCCCTGGGACTAGCAACGGAGACCCAGTACTTC.

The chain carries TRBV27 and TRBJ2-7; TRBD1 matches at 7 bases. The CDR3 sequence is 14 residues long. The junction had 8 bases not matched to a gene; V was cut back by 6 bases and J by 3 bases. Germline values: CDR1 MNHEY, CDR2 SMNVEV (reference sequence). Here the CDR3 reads CASSDRDSSYEQYF. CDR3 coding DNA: TGTGCCAGCAGCGATCGGGACAGTAGCTACGAGCAGTACTTC.

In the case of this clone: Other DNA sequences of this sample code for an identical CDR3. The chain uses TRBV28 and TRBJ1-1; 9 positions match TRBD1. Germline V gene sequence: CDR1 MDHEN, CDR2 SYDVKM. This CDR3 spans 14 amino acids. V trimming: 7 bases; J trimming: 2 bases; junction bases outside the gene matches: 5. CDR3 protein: CASTLTGGNTEAFF. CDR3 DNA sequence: TGTGCCAGCACCCTGACAGGGGGAAACACTGAAGCTTTCTTT.

CDR3 sequence reads: CASSQERGTAETQYF. The DNA for the CDR3 is TGTGCCAGCAGCCAAGAAAGAGGGACAGCAGAGACCCAGTACTTC. The chain recombines TRBV14 with TRBJ2-5, with 7 bases identical to TRBD1. Germline CDR1 is SGHDN and CDR2 is FVKESK. CDR3 length: 15 residues. Losses at the gene ends were 0 bases for V and 4 bases for J; bases not matched to a gene: 5. The complete variable domain, with remaining parts taken from reference TRBV14 and TRBJ2-5, reads EAGVTQFPSHSVIEKGQTVTLRCDPISGHDNLYWYRRVMGKEIKFLLHFVKESKQDESGMPNNRFLAERTGGTYSTLKVQPAELEDSGVYFCASSQERGTAETQYFGPGTRLLVL.

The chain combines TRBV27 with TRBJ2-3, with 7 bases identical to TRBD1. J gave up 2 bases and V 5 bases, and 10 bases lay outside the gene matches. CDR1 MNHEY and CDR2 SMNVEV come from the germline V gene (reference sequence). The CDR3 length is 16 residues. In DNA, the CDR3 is TGTGCCAGCAGTCCATCAGGGGGTGAACTCACAGATACGCAGTATTTT. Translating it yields CASSPSGGELTDTQYF.

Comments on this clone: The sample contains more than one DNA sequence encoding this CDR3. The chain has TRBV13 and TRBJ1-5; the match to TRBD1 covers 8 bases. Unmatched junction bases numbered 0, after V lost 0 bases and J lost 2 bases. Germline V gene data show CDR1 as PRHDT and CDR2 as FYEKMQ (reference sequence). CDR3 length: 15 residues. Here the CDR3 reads CASSLGQGGNQPQHF. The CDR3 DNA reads TGTGCCAGCAGCTTAGGACAGGGGGGCAATCAGCCCCAGCATTTT.

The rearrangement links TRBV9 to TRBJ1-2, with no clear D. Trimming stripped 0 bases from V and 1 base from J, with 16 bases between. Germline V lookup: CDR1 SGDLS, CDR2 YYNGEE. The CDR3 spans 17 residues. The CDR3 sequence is CASSVVEGFEGNYGYTF. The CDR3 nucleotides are TGTGCCAGCAGCGTAGTAGAAGGGTTTGAGGGTAACTATGGCTACACCTTC.

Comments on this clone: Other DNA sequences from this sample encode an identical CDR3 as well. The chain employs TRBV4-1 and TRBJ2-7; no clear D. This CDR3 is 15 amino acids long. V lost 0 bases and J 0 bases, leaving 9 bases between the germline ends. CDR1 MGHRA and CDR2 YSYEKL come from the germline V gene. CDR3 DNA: TGCGCCAGCAGCCAAGACCCGGGTAGCTCCTACGAGCAGTACTTC. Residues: CASSQDPGSSYEQYF.

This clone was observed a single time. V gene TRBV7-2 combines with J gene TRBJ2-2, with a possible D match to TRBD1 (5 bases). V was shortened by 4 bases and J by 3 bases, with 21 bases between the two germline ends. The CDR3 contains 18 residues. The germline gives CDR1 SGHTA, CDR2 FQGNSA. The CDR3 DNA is TGTGCCAGCAGCTCTTTTTTCGCCACCCCGACAGACACCGGGGAGCTGTTTTTT. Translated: CASSSFFATPTDTGELFF.

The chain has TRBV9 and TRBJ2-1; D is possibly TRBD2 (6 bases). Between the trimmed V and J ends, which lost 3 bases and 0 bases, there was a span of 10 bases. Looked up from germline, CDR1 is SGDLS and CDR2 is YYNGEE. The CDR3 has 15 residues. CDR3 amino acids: CASSDGSSSYNEQFF. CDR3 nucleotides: TGTGCCAGCAGCGACGGGAGCAGCTCCTACAATGAGCAGTTCTTC.

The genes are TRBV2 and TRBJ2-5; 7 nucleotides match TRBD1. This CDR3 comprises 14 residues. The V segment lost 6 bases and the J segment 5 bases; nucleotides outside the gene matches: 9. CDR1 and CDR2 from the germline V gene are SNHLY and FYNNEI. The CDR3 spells CASRWGGGQETQYF. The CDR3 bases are TGTGCCAGCAGGTGGGGTGGGGGACAGGAGACCCAGTACTTC.

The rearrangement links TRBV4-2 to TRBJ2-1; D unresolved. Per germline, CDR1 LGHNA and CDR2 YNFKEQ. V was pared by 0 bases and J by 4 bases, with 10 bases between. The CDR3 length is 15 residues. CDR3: CASSQEWAQYNEQFF. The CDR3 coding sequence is TGTGCCAGCAGCCAAGAGTGGGCTCAGTACAATGAGCAGTTCTTC.

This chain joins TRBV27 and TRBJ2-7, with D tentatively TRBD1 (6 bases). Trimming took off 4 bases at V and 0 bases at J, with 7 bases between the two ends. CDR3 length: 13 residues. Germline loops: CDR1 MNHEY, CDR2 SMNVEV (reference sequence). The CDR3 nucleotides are TGTGCCAGCAGTTGGGGACACTCCTACGAGCAGTACTTC. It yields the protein CASSWGHSYEQYF.

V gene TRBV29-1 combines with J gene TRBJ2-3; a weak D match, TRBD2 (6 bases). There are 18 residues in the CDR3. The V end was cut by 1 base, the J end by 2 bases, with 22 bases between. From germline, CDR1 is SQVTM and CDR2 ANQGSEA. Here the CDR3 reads CSVEGVQRTGEFTDTQYF. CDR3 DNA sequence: TGCAGCGTTGAAGGGGTCCAGAGAACGGGGGAGTTCACAGATACGCAGTATTTT.

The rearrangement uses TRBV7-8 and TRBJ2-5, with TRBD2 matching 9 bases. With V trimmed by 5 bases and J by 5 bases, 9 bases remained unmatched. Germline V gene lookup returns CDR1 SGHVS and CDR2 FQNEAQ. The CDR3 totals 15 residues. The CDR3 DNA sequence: TGTGCCAGCAGCATCTTACTAGCGGGTCAGGAGACCCAGTACTTC. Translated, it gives CASSILLAGQETQYF.

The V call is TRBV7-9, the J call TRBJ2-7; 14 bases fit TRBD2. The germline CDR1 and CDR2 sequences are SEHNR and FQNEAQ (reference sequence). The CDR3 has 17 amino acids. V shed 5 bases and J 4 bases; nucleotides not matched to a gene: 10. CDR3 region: CASSPGTSGSRGYEQYF. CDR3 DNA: TGTGCCAGCAGCCCTGGGACTAGCGGGAGTCGAGGTTACGAGCAGTACTTC. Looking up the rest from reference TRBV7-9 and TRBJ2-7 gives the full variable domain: DTGVSQNPRHKITKRGQNVTFRCDPISEHNRLYWYRQTLGQGPEFLTYFQNEAQLEKSRLLSDRFSAERPKGSFSTLEIQRTEQGDSAMYLCASSPGTSGSRGYEQYFGPGTRLTVT.

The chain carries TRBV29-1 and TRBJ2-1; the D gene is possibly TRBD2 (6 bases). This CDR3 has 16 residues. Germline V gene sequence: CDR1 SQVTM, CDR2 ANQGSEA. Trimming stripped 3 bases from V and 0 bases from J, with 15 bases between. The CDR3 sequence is CSVEGGGPSSYNEQFF. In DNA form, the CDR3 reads TGCAGCGTTGAGGGGGGTGGGCCAAGCTCCTACAATGAGCAGTTCTTC.

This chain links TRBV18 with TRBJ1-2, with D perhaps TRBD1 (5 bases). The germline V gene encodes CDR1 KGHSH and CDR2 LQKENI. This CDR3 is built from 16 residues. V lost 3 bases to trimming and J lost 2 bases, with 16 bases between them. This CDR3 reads CASSPAVTVMNYGYTF. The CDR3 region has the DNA TGTGCCAGCTCACCCGCTGTGACAGTTATGAACTATGGCTACACCTTC.

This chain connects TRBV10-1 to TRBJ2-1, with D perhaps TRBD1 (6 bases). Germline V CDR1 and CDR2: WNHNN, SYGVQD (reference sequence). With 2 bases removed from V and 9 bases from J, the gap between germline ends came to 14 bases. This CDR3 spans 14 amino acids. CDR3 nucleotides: TGCGCCAGCAGTGAGGACACACAGGGTGCTGAGCAGTTCTTC. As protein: CASSEDTQGAEQFF.

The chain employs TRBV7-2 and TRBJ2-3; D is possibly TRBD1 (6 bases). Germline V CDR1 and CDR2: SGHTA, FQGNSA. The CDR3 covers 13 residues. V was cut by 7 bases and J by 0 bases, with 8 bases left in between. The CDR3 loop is CASTRGSTDTQYF. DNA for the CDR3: TGTGCCAGCACCAGGGGCAGCACAGATACGCAGTATTTT.

DNA of the CDR3: TGTGCCAGCAGTTTTAAGGGGGGGCAGCCTAGCACAGATACGCAGTATTTT. Amino acids: CASSFKGGQPSTDTQYF. This chain joins TRBV27 and TRBJ2-3, with TRBD2 as a possible D gene (7 bases). V shed 3 bases and J shed 0 bases, with 16 bases lying between them. CDR3 length: 17 amino acids. Germline assignment: CDR1 MNHEY and CDR2 SMNVEV (reference sequence).

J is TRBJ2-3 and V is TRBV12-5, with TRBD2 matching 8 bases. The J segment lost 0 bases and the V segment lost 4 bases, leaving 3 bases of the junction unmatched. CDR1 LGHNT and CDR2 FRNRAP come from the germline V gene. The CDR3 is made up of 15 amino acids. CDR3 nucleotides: TGTGCTAGTGGTTCGCAGCGGGAGAGCACAGATACGCAGTATTTT. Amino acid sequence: CASGSQRESTDTQYF.

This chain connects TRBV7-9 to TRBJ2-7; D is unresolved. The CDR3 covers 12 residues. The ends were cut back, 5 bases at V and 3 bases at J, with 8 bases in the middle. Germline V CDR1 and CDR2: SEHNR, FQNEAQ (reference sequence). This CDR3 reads CASSDGHYEQYF. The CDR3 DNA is TGTGCCAGCAGCGATGGGCACTACGAGCAGTACTTC.

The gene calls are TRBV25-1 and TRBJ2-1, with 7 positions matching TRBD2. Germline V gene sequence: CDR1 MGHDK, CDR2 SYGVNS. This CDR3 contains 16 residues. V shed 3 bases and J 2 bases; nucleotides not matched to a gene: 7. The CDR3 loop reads CASSDWGEGTYNEQFF. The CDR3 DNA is TGTGCCAGCAGTGACTGGGGGGAGGGAACCTACAATGAGCAGTTCTTC.

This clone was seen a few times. CDR3 in DNA: TGCGCCACCCACTTAACCGGGGAGCTGTTTTTT. This gives the protein CATHLTGELFF. The chain has TRBV10-2 and TRBJ2-2; D remains ambiguous. The V and J ends lost 10 bases and 5 bases respectively, with 8 bases between them. The V gene's germline CDR1 is WSHSY and CDR2 SAAADI. The CDR3 runs 11 residues.